This TCR beta chain was observed in a study of T cells expressing NK-cell markers. TCRdb reanalyzed the 5' RACE reads and collapses them to one entry per CDR3 protein, without DNA. The sample has about half a million distinct CDR3 sequences. The sequence came from a woman between 45 and 65 years old in good health. Specimen: blood T cells: a sorted CD56 or NKG2C T cell subset, CD4+ or CD8+ T cells, or bulk PBMC T cells (not recorded which).

The CDR3 protein is CASRGAVAGELFF. The chain employs TRBV12-3 or TRBV12-4 and TRBJ2-2; lacking DNA, the TRBD2 call made by TCRdb goes unchecked. CDR3 length equals 13 residues.